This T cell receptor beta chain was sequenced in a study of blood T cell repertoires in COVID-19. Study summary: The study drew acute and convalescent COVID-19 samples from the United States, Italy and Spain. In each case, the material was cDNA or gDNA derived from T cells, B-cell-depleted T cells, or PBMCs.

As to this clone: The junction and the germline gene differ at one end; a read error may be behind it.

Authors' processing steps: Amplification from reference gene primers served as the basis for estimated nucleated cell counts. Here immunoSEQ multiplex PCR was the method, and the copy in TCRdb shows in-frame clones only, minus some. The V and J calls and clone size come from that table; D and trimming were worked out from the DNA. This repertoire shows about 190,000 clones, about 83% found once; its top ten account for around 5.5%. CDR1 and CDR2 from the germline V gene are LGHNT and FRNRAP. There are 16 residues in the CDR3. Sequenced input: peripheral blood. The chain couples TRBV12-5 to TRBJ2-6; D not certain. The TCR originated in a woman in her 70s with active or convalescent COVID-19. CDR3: CVSGLVTVSGANVLTF. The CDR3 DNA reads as TGTGTTAGTGGTTTGGTTACTGTCTCTGGGGCCAACGTCCTGACTTTC.